Below are 15 T cell receptor beta chains sequenced from a single sample in a study of a mutant IDH1 vaccine in newly diagnosed glioma. Their antigens are not known. Sample time point: week 35, safety follow-up. Topical imiquimod accompanied each vaccine dose, which consisted of 300 ug of mutant IDH1 20-mer peptide. The protocol was immunoSEQ multiplex PCR, while the TCRdb copy is restricted to in-frame clones and leaves out a portion. The data contain about 55,000 clones, 80% to 90% of them singletons. The specimen was PBMCs, collected from a glioma patient whose treatment included an IDH1 peptide vaccine. All receptors come from a woman between 18 and 29 years old with glioma.

The gene calls are TRBV7-9 and TRBJ2-7; 7 positions match TRBD2. V dropped 1 base and J dropped 10; count of bases not matched to a gene: 4. The germline CDR1 and CDR2 sequences are SEHNR and FQNEAQ (reference sequence). The length of the CDR3 is 12 residues. DNA for the CDR3: TGTGCCAGCAGCTTAGACTGGGACTATCAGTACTTC. This encodes CASSLDWDYQYF.

The chain recombines TRBV19 with TRBJ2-5; D remains ambiguous. The V gene's germline CDR1 is LNHDA and CDR2 SQIVND (reference sequence). CDR3 length: 15 amino acids. Trimming shortened V by 5 bases and J by 2 bases, and 15 bases separated the two germline ends. For the CDR3, the DNA is TGTGCCAGTAGTCCCGGTCTGGGGTGGCAAGAGACCCAGTACTTC. Translating gives CASSPGLGWQETQYF. Full variable domain (remainder filled in from reference TRBV19 and TRBJ2-5): DGGITQSPKYLFRKEGQNVTLSCEQNLNHDAMYWYRQDPGQGLRLIYYSQIVNDFQKGDIAEGYSVSREKKESFPLTVTSAQKNPTAFYLCASSPGLGWQETQYFGPGTRLLVL.

V is TRBV5-4 and J is TRBJ2-7; TRBD2 matches at 7 bases. The V gene end was trimmed by 4 bases and the J gene end by 5 bases; junction bases not matched to a gene: 6. The length of the CDR3 is 13 residues. CDR1 and CDR2 (germline): SGHNT, YYREEE (reference sequence). The CDR3 loop reads CASSSTGTNEQYF. In nucleotides, the CDR3 is TGTGCCAGCAGCAGCACCGGGACTAACGAGCAGTACTTC.

The chain employs TRBV11-3 and TRBJ2-5, with D tentatively TRBD1 (7 bases). V was pared by 4 bases and J by 2 bases, with 14 bases between. The CDR3 spans 15 residues. Germline V gene sequence: CDR1 SGHNT, CDR2 YENEEA. The CDR3 region has the DNA TGTGCCAGCAGCTCAGGGGGGACGACGCAAGAGACCCAGTACTTC. Translating it yields CASSSGGTTQETQYF.

V usage is TRBV5-4 and J usage is TRBJ1-2; unclear D gene. Trimming pared 0 bases from V and 2 bases from J, leaving 8 bases between. The CDR3 loop spans 14 amino acids. Germline loops: CDR1 SGHNT, CDR2 YYREEE (reference sequence). The DNA for the CDR3 is TGTGCCAGCAGCTTGGATGGCGTAAACTATGGCTACACCTTC. Protein: CASSLDGVNYGYTF.

V is TRBV19 and J is TRBJ2-3; D remains unclear. The V gene's germline CDR1 is LNHDA and CDR2 SQIVND (reference sequence). With 2 bases removed from V and 3 bases from J, the gap between germline ends came to 6 bases. The CDR3 sequence is 13 residues long. The CDR3 DNA is TGTGCCAGTAGTATACTCGGGACAGATACGCAGTATTTT. Protein sequence: CASSILGTDTQYF.

V and J are TRBV10-2 and TRBJ1-2, with D uncertain. This CDR3 is 13 amino acids long. V lost 5 bases to trimming and J lost 0 bases, with 7 bases between them. Germline values: CDR1 WSHSY, CDR2 SAAADI. In DNA, the CDR3 is TGCGCCAGCAGTCCGGATTCTAACTATGGCTACACCTTC. Translating it yields CASSPDSNYGYTF.

V gene TRBV7-9 combines with J gene TRBJ1-1; D not certain. This CDR3 is 14 amino acids long. Germline CDR1 and CDR2: SEHNR and FQNEAQ (reference sequence). V was pared by 3 bases and J by 0 bases, with 8 bases between. The CDR3 sequence is CASSLVDLNTEAFF. The CDR3, as DNA: TGTGCCAGCAGCTTGGTAGATCTGAACACTGAAGCTTTCTTT.

The chain carries TRBV5-6 and TRBJ2-1, with TRBD1 matching over 7 bases. The ends lost 4 bases at V and 8 bases at J; junction bases unmatched: 6. Per germline, CDR1 SGHDT and CDR2 YYEEEE. The CDR3 sequence is 13 residues long. CDR3 sequence: CASSQFQGDEQFF. The CDR3 bases are TGTGCCAGCAGCCAATTTCAGGGGGATGAGCAGTTCTTC.

The V call is TRBV9, the J call TRBJ2-7; TRBD1 aligns across 9 bases. The CDR3 is 14 residues long. V was pared by 3 bases and J by 3 bases, with 4 bases of the junction left unmatched. CDR1 and CDR2 (germline): SGDLS, YYNGEE. The CDR3: CASSGGTGIYEQYF. The CDR3 DNA reads as TGTGCCAGCAGCGGCGGGACAGGGATCTACGAGCAGTACTTC.

The genes are TRBV19 and TRBJ1-5, with TRBD1 as a possible D gene (5 bases). This CDR3 comprises 16 residues. Germline V lookup: CDR1 LNHDA, CDR2 SQIVND (reference sequence). Trimming left V 7 bases short and J 3 bases short, with 19 bases between. The CDR3 is CASTPGGGTANQPQHF. CDR3 nucleotides: TGTGCCAGTACCCCTGGGGGAGGGACCGCCAATCAGCCCCAGCATTTT.

J is TRBJ2-2 and V is TRBV30; 7 bases are shared with TRBD2. Germline lookup yields CDR1 GTSNPN and CDR2 SVGIG (reference sequence). The CDR3 sequence is 15 residues long. With 1 base clipped from V and 7 bases from J, the junction kept 9 bases outside the gene matches. The CDR3 sequence is CAWSERGGYSGELFF. The CDR3 DNA reads TGTGCCTGGAGTGAGAGGGGAGGGTACAGCGGGGAGCTGTTTTTT.

The V call is TRBV7-2, the J call TRBJ1-5; D uncertain. The CDR3 sequence is 13 residues long. Germline-derived CDR1 and CDR2 are SGHTA and FQGNSA. V gave up 5 bases and J gave up 9 bases, with 14 bases separating them. The CDR3 DNA reads as TGTGCCAGCAGCCCCGGGTGGGGAAGGCCCCAGCATTTT. Its protein product is CASSPGWGRPQHF.

This clone was seen a single time. This rearrangement joins TRBV5-6 to TRBJ2-3; D is perhaps TRBD1 or TRBD2 (5 bases each). Germline V gene sequence: CDR1 SGHDT, CDR2 YYEEEE. V was pared by 4 bases and J by 1 base, with 10 bases between. The CDR3 runs to 14 residues. Here the CDR3 DNA reads TGTGCCAGCAGCGACCGGGACGGCACAGATACGCAGTATTTT. As protein: CASSDRDGTDTQYF.

V gene TRBV6-1 combines with J gene TRBJ1-5; perhaps TRBD1 as D (6 bases). The CDR3 consists of 16 residues. V lost 4 bases and J 2 bases, leaving 15 bases between the germline ends. Germline-derived CDR1 and CDR2 are MNHNS and SASEGT. CDR3 protein: CASSGAQGVGNQPQHF. In DNA form, the CDR3 reads TGTGCCAGCAGTGGGGCACAGGGAGTCGGCAATCAGCCCCAGCATTTT.